This TCR beta chain was captured in a study of PD-1 blockade in classical Hodgkin lymphoma. Germline V gene lookup returns CDR1 SSHAT and CDR2 FNYEAQ (reference sequence). The CDR3 has 14 residues. Time point reported: cycle 4 day 1 (C4D1), after six to seven weeks of nivolumab. Patients all relapsed after autologous stem cell transplantation, and there was variation in brentuximab vedotin exposure. Responses achieved at best were complete response, partial response or progressive disease. Sequencing was performed with immunoSEQ multiplex PCR; in TCRdb, only in-frame clones are kept and a portion is missing. This table holds around 60,000 clones, around nine tenths found once. Concerning this clone: Its antigen remains unknown. One end of the junction fails to match germline, which may point to a read error.

Regarding the study as a whole: TCR diversity in CD4+, not CD8+, cells rose significantly by C4D1.

This specimen consisted of peripheral blood mononuclear cells (PBMCs), obtained before the fourth cycle of nivolumab. This TCR derives from a human donor with classical Hodgkin lymphoma. The gene calls are TRBV7-7 and TRBJ2-2; D is possibly TRBD2 (7 bases). The CDR3 sequence is CASSSLGGPGELFF. The DNA for the CDR3 is TGTGCTAGCAGCTCCTTGGGGGGGCCCGGGGAGCTGTTTTTT.